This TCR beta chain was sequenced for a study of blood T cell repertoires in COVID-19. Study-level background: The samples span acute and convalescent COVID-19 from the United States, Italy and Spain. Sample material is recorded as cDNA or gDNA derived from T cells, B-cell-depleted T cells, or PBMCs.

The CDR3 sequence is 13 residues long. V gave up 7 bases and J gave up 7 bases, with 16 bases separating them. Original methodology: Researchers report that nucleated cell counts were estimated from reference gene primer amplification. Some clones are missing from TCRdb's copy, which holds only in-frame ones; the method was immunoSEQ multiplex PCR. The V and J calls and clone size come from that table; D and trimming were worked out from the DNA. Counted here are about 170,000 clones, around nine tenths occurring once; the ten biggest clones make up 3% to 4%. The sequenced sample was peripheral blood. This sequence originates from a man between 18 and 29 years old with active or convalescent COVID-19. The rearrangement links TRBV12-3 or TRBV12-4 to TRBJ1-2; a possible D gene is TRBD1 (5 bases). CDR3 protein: CASTRDRQGGYTF. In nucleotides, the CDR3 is TGTGCCAGCACCCGCGACCGGCAGGGTGGCTACACCTTC.